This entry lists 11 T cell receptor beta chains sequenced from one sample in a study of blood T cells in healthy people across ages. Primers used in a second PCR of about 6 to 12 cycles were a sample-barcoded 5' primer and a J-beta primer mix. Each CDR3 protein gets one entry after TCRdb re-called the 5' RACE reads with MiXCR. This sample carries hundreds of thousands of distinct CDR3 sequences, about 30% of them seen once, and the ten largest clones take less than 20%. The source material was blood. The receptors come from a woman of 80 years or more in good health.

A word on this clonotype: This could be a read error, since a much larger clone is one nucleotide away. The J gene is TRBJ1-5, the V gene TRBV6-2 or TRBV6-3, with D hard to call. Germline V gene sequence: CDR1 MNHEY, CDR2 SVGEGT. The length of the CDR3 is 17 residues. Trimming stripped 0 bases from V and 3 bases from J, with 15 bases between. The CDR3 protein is CASSYSYWAPNNQPQHF. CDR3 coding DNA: TGTGCCAGCAGTTACTCGTATTGGGCTCCAAACAATCAGCCCCAGCATTTT.

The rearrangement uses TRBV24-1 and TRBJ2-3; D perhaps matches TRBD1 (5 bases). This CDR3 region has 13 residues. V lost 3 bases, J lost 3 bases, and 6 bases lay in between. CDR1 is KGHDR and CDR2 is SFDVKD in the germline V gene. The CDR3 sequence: CATSDGATDTQYF. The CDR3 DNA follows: TGTGCCACCAGTGATGGGGCAACAGATACGCAGTATTTT.

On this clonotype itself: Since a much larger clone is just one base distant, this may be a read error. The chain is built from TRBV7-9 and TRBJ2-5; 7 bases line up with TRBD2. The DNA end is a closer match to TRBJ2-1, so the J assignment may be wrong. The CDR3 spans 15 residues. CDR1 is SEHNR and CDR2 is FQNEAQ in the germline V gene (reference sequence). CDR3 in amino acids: CASSSRPSGLETQFF. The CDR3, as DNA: TGTGCCAGCAGCTCGAGACCTAGCGGATTAGAGACCCAGTTCTTC.

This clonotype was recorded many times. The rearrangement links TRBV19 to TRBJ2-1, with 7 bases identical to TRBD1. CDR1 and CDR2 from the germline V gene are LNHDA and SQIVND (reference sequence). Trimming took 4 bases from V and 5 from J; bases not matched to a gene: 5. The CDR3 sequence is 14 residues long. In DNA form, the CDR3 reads TGTGCCAGTAGTAAGAGGGGGCAGAACAATGAGCAGTTCTTC. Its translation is CASSKRGQNNEQFF.

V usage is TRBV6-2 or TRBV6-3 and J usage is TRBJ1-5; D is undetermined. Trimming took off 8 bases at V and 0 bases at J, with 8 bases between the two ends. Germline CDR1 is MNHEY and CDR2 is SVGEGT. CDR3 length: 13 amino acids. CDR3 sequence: CASGYTSNQPQHF. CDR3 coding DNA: TGTGCCAGCGGCTACACTAGCAATCAGCCCCAGCATTTT.

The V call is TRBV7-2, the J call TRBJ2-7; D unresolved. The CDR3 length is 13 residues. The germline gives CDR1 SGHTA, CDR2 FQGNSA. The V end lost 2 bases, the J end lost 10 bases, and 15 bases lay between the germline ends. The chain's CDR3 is CASSLRPAQPQYF. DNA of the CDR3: TGTGCCAGCAGCTTAAGGCCAGCGCAGCCCCAGTACTTC.

The CDR3 spells CASSDQAEKTQFF. CDR3 nucleotide sequence: TGTGCCAGCAGTGACCAGGCAGAAAAAACGCAGTTCTTC. The chain couples TRBV6-4 to TRBJ2-1, with D hard to call. The ends were cut back, 2 bases at V and 12 bases at J, with 14 bases in the middle. CDR1 MRHNA and CDR2 SNTAGT come from the germline V gene. The CDR3 has 13 amino acids.

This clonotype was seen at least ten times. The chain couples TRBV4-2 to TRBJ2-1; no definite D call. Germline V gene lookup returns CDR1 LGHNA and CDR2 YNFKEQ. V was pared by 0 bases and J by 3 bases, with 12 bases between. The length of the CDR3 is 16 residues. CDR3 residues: CASSQEEGINYNEQFF. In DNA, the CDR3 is TGTGCCAGCAGCCAAGAAGAAGGAATCAACTACAATGAGCAGTTCTTC.

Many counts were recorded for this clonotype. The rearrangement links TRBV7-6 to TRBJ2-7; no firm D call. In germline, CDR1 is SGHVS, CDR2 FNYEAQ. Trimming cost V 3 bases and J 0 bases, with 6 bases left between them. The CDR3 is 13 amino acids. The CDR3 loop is CASSFRPSYEQYF. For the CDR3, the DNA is TGTGCCAGCAGCTTCCGGCCCTCCTACGAGCAGTACTTC.

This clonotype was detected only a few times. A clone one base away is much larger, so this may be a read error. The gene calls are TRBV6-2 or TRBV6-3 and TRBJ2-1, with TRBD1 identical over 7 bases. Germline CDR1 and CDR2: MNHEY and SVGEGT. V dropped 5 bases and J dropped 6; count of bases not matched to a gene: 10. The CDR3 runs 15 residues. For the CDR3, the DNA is TGTGCCAGCAGTCCCGACAGGGTAGTTTGCAATGAGCAGTTCTTC. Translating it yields CASSPDRVVCNEQFF.

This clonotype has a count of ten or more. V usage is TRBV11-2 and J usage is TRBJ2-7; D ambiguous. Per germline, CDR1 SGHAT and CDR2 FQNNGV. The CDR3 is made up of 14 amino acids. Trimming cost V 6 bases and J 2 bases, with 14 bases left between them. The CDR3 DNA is TGTGCCAGCAGTACTATTACGGTCGCCTACGAGCAGTACTTC. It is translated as CASSTITVAYEQYF.